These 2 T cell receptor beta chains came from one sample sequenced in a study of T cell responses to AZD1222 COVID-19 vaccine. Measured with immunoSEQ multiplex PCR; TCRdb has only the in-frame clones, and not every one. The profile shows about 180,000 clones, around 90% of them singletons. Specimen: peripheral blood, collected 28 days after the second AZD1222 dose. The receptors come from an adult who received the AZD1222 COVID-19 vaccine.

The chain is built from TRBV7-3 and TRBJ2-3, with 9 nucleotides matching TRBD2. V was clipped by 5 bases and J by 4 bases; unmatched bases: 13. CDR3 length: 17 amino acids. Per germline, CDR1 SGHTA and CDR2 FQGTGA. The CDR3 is CASSRGIAGAGADTQYF. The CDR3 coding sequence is TGTGCCAGCAGCCGGGGAATAGCGGGGGCCGGGGCAGATACGCAGTATTTT. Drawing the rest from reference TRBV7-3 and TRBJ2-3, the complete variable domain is GAGVSQTPSNKVTEKGKYVELRCDPISGHTALYWYRQSLGQGPEFLIYFQGTGAADDSGLPNDRFFAVRPEGSVSTLKIQRTERGDSAVYLCASSRGIAGAGADTQYFGPGTRLTVL.

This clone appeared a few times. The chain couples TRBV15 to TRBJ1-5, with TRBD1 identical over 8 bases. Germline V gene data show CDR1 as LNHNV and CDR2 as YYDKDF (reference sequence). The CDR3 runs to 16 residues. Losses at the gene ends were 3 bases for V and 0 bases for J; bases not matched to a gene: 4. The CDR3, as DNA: TGTGCCACCAGCAGTACGACAGGGGATAGCAATCAGCCCCAGCATTTT. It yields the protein CATSSTTGDSNQPQHF. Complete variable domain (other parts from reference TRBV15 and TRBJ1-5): DAMVIQNPRYQVTQFGKPVTLSCSQTLNHNVMYWYQQKSSQAPKLLFHYYDKDFNNEADTPDNFQSRRPNTSFCFLDIRSPGLGDTAMYLCATSSTTGDSNQPQHFGDGTRLSIL.